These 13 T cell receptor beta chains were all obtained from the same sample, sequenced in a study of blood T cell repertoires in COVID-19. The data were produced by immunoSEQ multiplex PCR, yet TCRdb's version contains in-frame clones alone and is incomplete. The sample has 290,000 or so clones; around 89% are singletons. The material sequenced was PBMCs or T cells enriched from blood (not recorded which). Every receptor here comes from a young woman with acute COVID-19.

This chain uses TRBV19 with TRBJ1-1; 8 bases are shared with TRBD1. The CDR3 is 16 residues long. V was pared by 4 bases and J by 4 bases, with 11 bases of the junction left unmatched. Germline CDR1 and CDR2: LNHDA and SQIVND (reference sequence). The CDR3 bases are TGTGCCAGTAGTAAACTACTTGGACAGGGTGGCACTGAAGCTTTCTTT. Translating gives CASSKLLGQGGTEAFF.

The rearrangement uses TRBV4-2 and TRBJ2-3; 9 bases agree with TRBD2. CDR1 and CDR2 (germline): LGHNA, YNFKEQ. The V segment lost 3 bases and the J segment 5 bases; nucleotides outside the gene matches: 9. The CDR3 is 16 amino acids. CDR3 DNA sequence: TGTGCCAGCAGCCAGCGACCCCAGCGGGAGGAAGATACGCAGTATTTT. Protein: CASSQRPQREEDTQYF.

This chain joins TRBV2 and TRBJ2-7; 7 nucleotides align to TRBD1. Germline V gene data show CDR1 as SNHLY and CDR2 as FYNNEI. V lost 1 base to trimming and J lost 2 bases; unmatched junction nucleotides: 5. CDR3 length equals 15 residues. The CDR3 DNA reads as TGTGCCAGCAGTGAAGGAGGGACAGAAGCCTACGAGCAGTACTTC. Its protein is CASSEGGTEAYEQYF.

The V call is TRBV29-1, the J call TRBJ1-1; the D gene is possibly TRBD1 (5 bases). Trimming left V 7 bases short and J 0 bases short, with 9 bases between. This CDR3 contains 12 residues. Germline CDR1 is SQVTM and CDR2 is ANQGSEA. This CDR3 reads CSGRGMNTEAFF. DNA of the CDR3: TGCAGCGGGAGGGGAATGAACACTGAAGCTTTCTTT. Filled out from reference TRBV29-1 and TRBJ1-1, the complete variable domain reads SAVISQKPSRDICQRGTSLTIQCQVDSQVTMMFWYRQQPGQSLTLIATANQGSEATYESGFVIDKFPISRPNLTFSTLTVSNMSPEDSSIYLCSGRGMNTEAFFGQGTRLTVV.

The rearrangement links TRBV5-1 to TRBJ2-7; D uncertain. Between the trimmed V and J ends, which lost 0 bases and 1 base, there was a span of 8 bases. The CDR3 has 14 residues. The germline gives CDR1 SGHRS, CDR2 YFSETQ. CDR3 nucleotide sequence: TGCGCCAGCAGCTTGGCCGAAGCATCCTACGAGCAGTACTTC. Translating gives CASSLAEASYEQYF.

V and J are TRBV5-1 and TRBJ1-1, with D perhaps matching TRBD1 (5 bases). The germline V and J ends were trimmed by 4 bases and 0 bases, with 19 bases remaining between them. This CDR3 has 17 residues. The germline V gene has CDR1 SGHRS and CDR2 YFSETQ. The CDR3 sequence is CASSPAAVRGLNTEAFF. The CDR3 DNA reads TGCGCCAGCAGCCCTGCGGCTGTAAGGGGTTTGAACACTGAAGCTTTCTTT.

Here the CDR3 reads CSVEERGGGGYGYTF. CDR3 DNA: TGCAGCGTTGAAGAGCGAGGGGGGGGAGGATATGGCTACACCTTC. The rearrangement uses TRBV29-1 and TRBJ1-2; possibly TRBD1 for D (6 bases). This CDR3 is built from 15 residues. From germline, CDR1 is SQVTM and CDR2 ANQGSEA. V dropped 0 bases and J dropped 5 bases, with 16 bases sitting between them.

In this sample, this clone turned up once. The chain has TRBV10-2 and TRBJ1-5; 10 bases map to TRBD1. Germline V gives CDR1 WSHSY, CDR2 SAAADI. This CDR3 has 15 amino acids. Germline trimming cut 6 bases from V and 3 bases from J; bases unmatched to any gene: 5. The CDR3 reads CASRAGTGVNQPQHF. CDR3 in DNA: TGCGCCAGCAGAGCCGGGACAGGGGTCAATCAGCCCCAGCATTTT.

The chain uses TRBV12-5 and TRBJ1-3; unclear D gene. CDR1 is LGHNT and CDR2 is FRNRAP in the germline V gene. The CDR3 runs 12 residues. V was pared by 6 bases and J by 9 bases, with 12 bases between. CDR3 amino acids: CASGLTSPTIYF. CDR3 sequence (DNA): TGTGCTAGTGGCCTGACAAGTCCCACCATATATTTT.

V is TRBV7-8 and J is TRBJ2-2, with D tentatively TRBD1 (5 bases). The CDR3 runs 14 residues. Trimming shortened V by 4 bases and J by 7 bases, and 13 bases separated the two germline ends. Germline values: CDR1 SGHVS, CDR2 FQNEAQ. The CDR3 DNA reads TGTGCCAGCAGCTATCAGGGTACGCGCGGGGAGCTGTTTTTT. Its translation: CASSYQGTRGELFF.

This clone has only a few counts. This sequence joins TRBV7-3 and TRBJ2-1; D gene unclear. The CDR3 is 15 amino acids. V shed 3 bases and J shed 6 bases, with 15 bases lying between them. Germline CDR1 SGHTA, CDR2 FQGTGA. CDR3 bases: TGTGCCAGCAGCTTGGTCGGTCCCCAAAGCAATGAGCAGTTCTTC. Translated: CASSLVGPQSNEQFF.

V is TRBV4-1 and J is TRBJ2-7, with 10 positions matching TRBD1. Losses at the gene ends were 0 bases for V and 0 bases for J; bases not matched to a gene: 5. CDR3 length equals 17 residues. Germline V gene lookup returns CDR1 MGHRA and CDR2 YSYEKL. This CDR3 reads CASSQEVGTGDSYEQYF. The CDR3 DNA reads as TGCGCCAGCAGCCAAGAGGTTGGGACAGGGGACTCCTACGAGCAGTACTTC.

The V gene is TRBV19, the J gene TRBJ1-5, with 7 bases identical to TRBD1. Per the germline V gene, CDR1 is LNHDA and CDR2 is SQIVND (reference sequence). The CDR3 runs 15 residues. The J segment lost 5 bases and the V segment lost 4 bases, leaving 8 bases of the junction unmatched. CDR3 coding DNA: TGTGCCAGTAGTACGGGACAGCCGTACTATCAGCCCCAGCATTTT. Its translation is CASSTGQPYYQPQHF.